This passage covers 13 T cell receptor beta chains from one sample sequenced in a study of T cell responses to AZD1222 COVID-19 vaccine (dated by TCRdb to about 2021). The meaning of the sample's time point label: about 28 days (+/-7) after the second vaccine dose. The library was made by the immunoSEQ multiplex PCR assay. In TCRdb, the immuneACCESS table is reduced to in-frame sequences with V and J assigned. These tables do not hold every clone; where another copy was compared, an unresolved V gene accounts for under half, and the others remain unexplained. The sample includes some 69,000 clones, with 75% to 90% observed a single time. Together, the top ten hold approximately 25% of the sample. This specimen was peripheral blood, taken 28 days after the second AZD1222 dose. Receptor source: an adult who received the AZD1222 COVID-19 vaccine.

CDR3 bases: TGTGCCAGCAGTTACGGCCCGGATCAAGAGACCCAGTACTTC. This gives the protein CASSYGPDQETQYF. The chain links TRBV6-6 to TRBJ2-5; the D is unclear. Germline CDR1 MNHNY, CDR2 SVGAGI (reference sequence). The CDR3 totals 14 residues. V lost 2 bases to trimming and J lost 2 bases, with 9 bases between them.

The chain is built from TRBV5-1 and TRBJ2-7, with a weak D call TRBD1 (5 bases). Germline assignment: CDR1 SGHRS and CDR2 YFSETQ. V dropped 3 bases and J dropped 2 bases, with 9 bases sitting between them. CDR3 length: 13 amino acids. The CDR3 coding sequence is TGCGCCAGCAGCTATCCAGGGACCTACGAGCAGTACTTC. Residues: CASSYPGTYEQYF.

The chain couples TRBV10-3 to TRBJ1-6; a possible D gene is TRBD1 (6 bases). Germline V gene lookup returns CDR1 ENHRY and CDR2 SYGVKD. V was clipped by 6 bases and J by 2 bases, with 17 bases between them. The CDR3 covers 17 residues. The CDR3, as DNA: TGTGCCATCAGAGGGGAAGGGGGTTACCCCTATAATTCACCCCTCCACTTT. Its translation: CAIRGEGGYPYNSPLHF.

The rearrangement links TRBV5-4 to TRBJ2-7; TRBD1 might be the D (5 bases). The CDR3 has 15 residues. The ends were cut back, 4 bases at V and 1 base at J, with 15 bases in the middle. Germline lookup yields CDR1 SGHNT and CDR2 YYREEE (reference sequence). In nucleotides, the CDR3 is TGTGCCAGCAGCCCGGCGGCAGGGATTTCCTACGAGCAGTACTTC. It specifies CASSPAAGISYEQYF.

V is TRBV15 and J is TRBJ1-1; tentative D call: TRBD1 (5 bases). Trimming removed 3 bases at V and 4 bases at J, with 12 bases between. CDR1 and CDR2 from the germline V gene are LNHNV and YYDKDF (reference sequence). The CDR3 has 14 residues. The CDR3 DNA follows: TGTGCCACCAGCAGGCGAGGTGGGGGCACTGAAGCTTTCTTT. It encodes CATSRRGGGTEAFF.

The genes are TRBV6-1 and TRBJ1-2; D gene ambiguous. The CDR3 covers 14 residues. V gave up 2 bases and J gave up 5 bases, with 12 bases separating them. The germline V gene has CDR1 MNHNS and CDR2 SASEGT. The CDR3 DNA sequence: TGTGCCAGCAGTGAATCCACAGCAAGATATGGCTACACCTTC. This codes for CASSESTARYGYTF.

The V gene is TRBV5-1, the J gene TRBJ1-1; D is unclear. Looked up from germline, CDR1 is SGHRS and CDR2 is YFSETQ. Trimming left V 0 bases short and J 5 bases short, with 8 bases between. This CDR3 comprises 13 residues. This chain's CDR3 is CASSLEGWTEAFF. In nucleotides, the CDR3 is TGCGCCAGCAGCTTGGAGGGTTGGACTGAAGCTTTCTTT. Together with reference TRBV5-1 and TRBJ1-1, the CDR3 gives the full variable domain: KAGVTQTPRYLIKTRGQQVTLSCSPISGHRSVSWYQQTPGQGLQFLFEYFSETQRNKGNFPGRFSGRQFSNSRSEMNVSTLELGDSALYLCASSLEGWTEAFFGQGTRLTVV.

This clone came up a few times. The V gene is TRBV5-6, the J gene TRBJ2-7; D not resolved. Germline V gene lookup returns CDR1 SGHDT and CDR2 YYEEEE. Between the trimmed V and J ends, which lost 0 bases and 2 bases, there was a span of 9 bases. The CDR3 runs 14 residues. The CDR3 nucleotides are TGTGCCAGCAGCTTGGTCCAGGCCACCTACGAGCAGTACTTC. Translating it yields CASSLVQATYEQYF.

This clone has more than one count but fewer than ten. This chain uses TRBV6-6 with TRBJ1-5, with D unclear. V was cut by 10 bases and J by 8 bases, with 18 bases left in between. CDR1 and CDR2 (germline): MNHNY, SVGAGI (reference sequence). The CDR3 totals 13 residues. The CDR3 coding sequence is TGTGCCATCAGATCTCAGGCTAGGGAGCCCCAGCATTTT. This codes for CAIRSQAREPQHF.

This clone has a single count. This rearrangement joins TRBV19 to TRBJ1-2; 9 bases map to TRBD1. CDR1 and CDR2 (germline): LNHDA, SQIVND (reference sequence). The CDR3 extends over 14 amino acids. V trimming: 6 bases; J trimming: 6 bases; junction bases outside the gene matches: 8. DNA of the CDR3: TGTGCCAGTAGGGACAGGGGTTTACGCCATGGCTACACCTTC. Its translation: CASRDRGLRHGYTF. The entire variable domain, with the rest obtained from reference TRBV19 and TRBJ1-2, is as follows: DGGITQSPKYLFRKEGQNVTLSCEQNLNHDAMYWYRQDPGQGLRLIYYSQIVNDFQKGDIAEGYSVSREKKESFPLTVTSAQKNPTAFYLCASRDRGLRHGYTFGSGTRLTVV.

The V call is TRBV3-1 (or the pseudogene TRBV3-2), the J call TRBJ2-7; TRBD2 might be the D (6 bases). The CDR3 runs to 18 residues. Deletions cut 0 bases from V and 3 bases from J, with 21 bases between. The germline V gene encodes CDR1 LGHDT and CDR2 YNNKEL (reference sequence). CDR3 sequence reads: CASSQDPFGRDSFYEQYF. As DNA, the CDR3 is TGTGCCAGCAGCCAAGATCCATTTGGGCGGGACTCTTTCTACGAGCAGTACTTC.

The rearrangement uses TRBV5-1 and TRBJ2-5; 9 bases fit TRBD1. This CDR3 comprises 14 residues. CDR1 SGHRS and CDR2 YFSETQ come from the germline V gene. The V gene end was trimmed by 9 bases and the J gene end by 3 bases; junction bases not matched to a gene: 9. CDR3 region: CATMIGTGKETQYF. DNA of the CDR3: TGCGCCACCATGATCGGGACAGGGAAAGAGACCCAGTACTTC.

The CDR3 region is CASSLGGDTEAFF. In DNA form, the CDR3 reads TGTGCCAGCAGCTTAGGGGGGGACACTGAAGCTTTCTTT. J is TRBJ1-1 and V is TRBV7-8; a weak D match, TRBD1 (5 bases). In germline, CDR1 is SGHVS, CDR2 FQNEAQ. This CDR3 region has 13 residues. The V and J ends lost 1 base and 3 bases respectively, with 6 bases between them.